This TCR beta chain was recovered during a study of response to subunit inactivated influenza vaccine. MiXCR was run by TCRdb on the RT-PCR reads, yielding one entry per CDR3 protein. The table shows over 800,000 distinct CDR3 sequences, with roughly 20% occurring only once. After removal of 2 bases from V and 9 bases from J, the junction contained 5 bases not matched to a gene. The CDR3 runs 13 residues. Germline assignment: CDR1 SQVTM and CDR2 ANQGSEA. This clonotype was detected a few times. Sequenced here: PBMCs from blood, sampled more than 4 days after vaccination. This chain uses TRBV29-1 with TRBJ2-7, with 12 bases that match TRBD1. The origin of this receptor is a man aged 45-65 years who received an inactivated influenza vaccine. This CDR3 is CSVERDRGHLQYF. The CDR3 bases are TGCAGCGTTGAAAGGGACAGGGGGCATCTGCAGTACTTC.